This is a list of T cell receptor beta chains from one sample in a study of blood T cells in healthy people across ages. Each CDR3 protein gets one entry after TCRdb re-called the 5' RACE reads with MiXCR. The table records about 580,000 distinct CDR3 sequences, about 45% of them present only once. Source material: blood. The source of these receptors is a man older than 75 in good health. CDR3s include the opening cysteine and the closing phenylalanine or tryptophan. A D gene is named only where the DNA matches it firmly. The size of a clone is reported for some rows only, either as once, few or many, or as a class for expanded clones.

CDR3nt: TGTGCCAGCAGTGTCGGGGACACCTCCTACGAGCAGTACTTC
CDR3aa: CASSVGDTSYEQYF
abundance: -
j_gene: TRBJ2-7
v_gene: TRBV2
d_gene: -

CDR3nt: TGTGCCAGCAGCTCCCGACAGGGGAGCGGACCAAACATTCAGTACTTC
CDR3aa: CASSSRQGSGPNIQYF
abundance: -
j_gene: TRBJ2-4
v_gene: TRBV4-2
d_gene: TRBD1

CDR3nt: TGTGCCACCAGCAGAGATCTCCTGGCAGGGGGCAATCAGCCCCAGCATTTT
CDR3aa: CATSRDLLAGGNQPQHF
abundance: -
j_gene: TRBJ1-5
v_gene: TRBV15
d_gene: -

CDR3nt: TGCGCCAGCAGCTTTGACAGGGCTGCTTTCACAGATACGCAGTATTTT
CDR3aa: CASSFDRAAFTDTQYF
abundance: few
j_gene: TRBJ2-3
v_gene: TRBV5-1
d_gene: TRBD1

CDR3nt: TGTGCCAGCAGCTCTGGAGGGTATGGCTACACCTTC
CDR3aa: CASSSGGYGYTF
abundance: -
j_gene: TRBJ1-2
v_gene: TRBV28
d_gene: -

CDR3nt: TGTGCCAGCAGCCTGGGGTATCGAGAGACCCAGTACTTC
CDR3aa: CASSLGYRETQYF
abundance: many
j_gene: TRBJ2-5
v_gene: TRBV7-9
d_gene: -

CDR3nt: TGTGCCAGCGAGGTGGGACGGAACACAGATACGCAGTATTTT
CDR3aa: CASEVGRNTDTQYF
abundance: many
j_gene: TRBJ2-3
v_gene: TRBV6-6
d_gene: -

CDR3nt: TGCAGCGTTGGCCAGACAGGGACTGAAGCTTTCTTT
CDR3aa: CSVGQTGTEAFF
abundance: few
j_gene: TRBJ1-1
v_gene: TRBV29-1
d_gene: TRBD1

CDR3nt: TGCGCCAGCAGCCAAGAACAGGGGGCAGCAGATACGCAGTATTTT
CDR3aa: CASSQEQGAADTQYF
abundance: few
j_gene: TRBJ2-3
v_gene: TRBV4-3
d_gene: TRBD1

CDR3nt: TGTGCCACCAGCAGGCCGGGACCTTCCGACGAGCAGTACTTC
CDR3aa: CATSRPGPSDEQYF
abundance: -
j_gene: TRBJ2-7
v_gene: TRBV15
d_gene: -

CDR3nt: TGTGCCAGCAGCAGAACTGGGACTAGCGGGGCAGATACGCAGTATTTT
CDR3aa: CASSRTGTSGADTQYF
abundance: -
j_gene: TRBJ2-3
v_gene: TRBV9
d_gene: TRBD2

CDR3nt: TGCAGTGCTCTGGGCAGTAGCGGGTACGATACGCAGTATTTT
CDR3aa: CSALGSSGYDTQYF
abundance: -
j_gene: TRBJ2-3
v_gene: TRBV20-1
d_gene: TRBD2

CDR3nt: TGTGCCAGCAGCTCCCGAACGGGGACCCCCACAGATACGCAGTATTTT
CDR3aa: CASSSRTGTPTDTQYF
abundance: few
j_gene: TRBJ2-3
v_gene: TRBV7-2
d_gene: -

CDR3nt: TGCGCCAGCATCCCGGAGGACAGGGTATGGGAGACCCAGTACTTC
CDR3aa: CASIPEDRVWETQYF
abundance: -
j_gene: TRBJ2-5
v_gene: TRBV5-1
d_gene: TRBD1

CDR3nt: TGTGCCAGTAGTATAATAGCCTCTGGGGCCAACGTCCTGACTTTC
CDR3aa: CASSIIASGANVLTF
abundance: -
j_gene: TRBJ2-6
v_gene: TRBV19
d_gene: -

CDR3nt: TGTGCCAGCAGCGTAGCGGAGGGGGCGATCTATGGCTACACCTTC
CDR3aa: CASSVAEGAIYGYTF
abundance: few
j_gene: TRBJ1-2
v_gene: TRBV9
d_gene: TRBD1

CDR3nt: TGTGCCAGCAGCCAATTGTTTAGCCCGAGCACAGATACGCAGTATTTT
CDR3aa: CASSQLFSPSTDTQYF
abundance: once
j_gene: TRBJ2-3
v_gene: TRBV14
d_gene: -

CDR3nt: TGCGCCAGCAGCTTGGGACAGGGTTCTGGCGAGCAGTACTTC
CDR3aa: CASSLGQGSGEQYF
abundance: few
j_gene: TRBJ2-7
v_gene: TRBV5-1
d_gene: TRBD1

CDR3nt: TGTGCCAGCAGTGACTCCGGGACTGTCCTCGAGCAGTACTTC
CDR3aa: CASSDSGTVLEQYF
abundance: many
j_gene: TRBJ2-7
v_gene: TRBV6-6
d_gene: -

CDR3nt: TGTGCCAGCAGCAGCGGGTCTCCAGTCCGGCATTTT
CDR3aa: CASSSGSPVRHF
abundance: -
j_gene: TRBJ1-5
v_gene: TRBV21-1
d_gene: -

CDR3nt: TGTGCCAGCAGCCGAACCGGACTAGCGGGCCCTGGGTTAGAGACCCAGTACTTC
CDR3aa: CASSRTGLAGPGLETQYF
abundance: -
j_gene: TRBJ2-5
v_gene: TRBV7-2
d_gene: TRBD2

CDR3nt: TGTGCTAGTGGTTTCGGTCGGGTTAGGACAACTAGCGGGAGGAATGAGCAGTTCTTC
CDR3aa: CASGFGRVRTTSGRNEQFF
abundance: -
j_gene: TRBJ2-1
v_gene: TRBV12-5
d_gene: TRBD2

CDR3nt: TGCGCCAGCAGCCAAGTAAGCTTATCGCCCTACAATGAGCAGTTCTTC
CDR3aa: CASSQVSLSPYNEQFF
abundance: few
j_gene: TRBJ2-1
v_gene: TRBV4-1
d_gene: -

CDR3nt: TGCAGTGCTAGAGATCCCGGGAGCTCCTACGAGCAGTACTTC
CDR3aa: CSARDPGSSYEQYF
abundance: -
j_gene: TRBJ2-7
v_gene: TRBV20-1
d_gene: -

CDR3nt: TGCAGTGCTAGAGATCGCCTAGCGTACTCCTACAATGAGCAGTTCTTC
CDR3aa: CSARDRLAYSYNEQFF
abundance: -
j_gene: TRBJ2-1
v_gene: TRBV20-1
d_gene: -

CDR3nt: TGTGCCAGCAGTTATGAGGCGGCTGAAAAACTGTTTTTT
CDR3aa: CASSYEAAEKLFF
abundance: -
j_gene: TRBJ1-4
v_gene: TRBV6-2/TRBV6-3
d_gene: -

CDR3nt: TGCAGCGTTGGGGCAGGGGATCCAGATACGCAGTATTTT
CDR3aa: CSVGAGDPDTQYF
abundance: -
j_gene: TRBJ2-3
v_gene: TRBV29-1
d_gene: -

CDR3nt: TGTGCCAGCAGCCGCTTGGATGCGGGCGGGAGGACCTACGAGCAGTACTTC
CDR3aa: CASSRLDAGGRTYEQYF
abundance: -
j_gene: TRBJ2-7
v_gene: TRBV5-6
d_gene: TRBD2

CDR3nt: TGTGCCAGCAGTTACTCGGGGACTAGCGGGGGGGCGGGGGAGCAGTTCTTC
CDR3aa: CASSYSGTSGGAGEQFF
abundance: few
j_gene: TRBJ2-1
v_gene: TRBV6-6
d_gene: TRBD2

CDR3nt: TGCAGCGTTGGAGGGCTGGGAGGATCCAAAGAGACCCAGTACTTC
CDR3aa: CSVGGLGGSKETQYF
abundance: few
j_gene: TRBJ2-5
v_gene: TRBV29-1
d_gene: -

CDR3nt: TGTGCCAGCAGCTTCTGGGGCCAAGAGACCCTGTACTTC
CDR3aa: CASSFWGQETLYF
abundance: -
j_gene: TRBJ2-5
v_gene: TRBV7-9
d_gene: -

CDR3nt: TGTGCCAGCAGCTTTTTTAGTGAAAAACTGTTTTTT
CDR3aa: CASSFFSEKLFF
abundance: -
j_gene: TRBJ1-4
v_gene: TRBV7-2
d_gene: -

CDR3nt: TGTGCCAGCAGCACGAGGGACAAGTACCAAGAGACCCAGTACTTC
CDR3aa: CASSTRDKYQETQYF
abundance: few
j_gene: TRBJ2-5
v_gene: TRBV21-1
d_gene: -

CDR3nt: TGCGCCAGCAGCCAAGGCCAAGCGTCCCGAGAGCAGTACTTC
CDR3aa: CASSQGQASREQYF
abundance: -
j_gene: TRBJ2-7
v_gene: TRBV4-1
d_gene: -

CDR3nt: TGTGCCAGCAGCCTTGACGGGCCCGGGACAGTGAACACTGAAGCTTTCTTT
CDR3aa: CASSLDGPGTVNTEAFF
abundance: few
j_gene: TRBJ1-1
v_gene: TRBV5-6
d_gene: TRBD1

CDR3nt: TGCGCCGGCAGCCCGGGACTTACGTCGAACACCGGGGAGCTGTTTTTT
CDR3aa: CAGSPGLTSNTGELFF
abundance: -
j_gene: TRBJ2-2
v_gene: TRBV5-1
d_gene: -

CDR3nt: TGCAGCGTTGAAGATCCGGGCAGATGTGAGACCCAGTACTTC
CDR3aa: CSVEDPGRCETQYF
abundance: -
j_gene: TRBJ2-5
v_gene: TRBV29-1
d_gene: -

CDR3nt: TGTGCCAGCAGCGGGACTAGCGGGAACACCGGGGAGCTGTTTTTT
CDR3aa: CASSGTSGNTGELFF
abundance: -
j_gene: TRBJ2-2
v_gene: TRBV6-2/TRBV6-3
d_gene: TRBD2

CDR3nt: TGTGCCAGCGCGAAGGGGGCCGGGGAGCTGTTTTTT
CDR3aa: CASAKGAGELFF
abundance: -
j_gene: TRBJ2-2
v_gene: TRBV2
d_gene: -

CDR3nt: TGCGCCAGCAGCCCGCGACTAGCGGGGATCCAAGAGACCCAGTACTTC
CDR3aa: CASSPRLAGIQETQYF
abundance: few
j_gene: TRBJ2-5
v_gene: TRBV4-1
d_gene: TRBD2

CDR3nt: TGTGCCAGCAGTTCAACGAGGACTAGCGGAACGAGATACAATGAGCAGTTCTTC
CDR3aa: CASSSTRTSGTRYNEQFF
abundance: -
j_gene: TRBJ2-1
v_gene: TRBV6-5
d_gene: TRBD2

CDR3nt: TGCAGCGTTGGGGACAGGGCTAGTTCGGGTGAAAAACTGTTTTTT
CDR3aa: CSVGDRASSGEKLFF
abundance: -
j_gene: TRBJ1-4
v_gene: TRBV29-1
d_gene: TRBD1

CDR3nt: TGTGCCAGCAGTTTAACAGGGCACTCTGGGGCCAACGTCCTGACTTTC
CDR3aa: CASSLTGHSGANVLTF
abundance: -
j_gene: TRBJ2-6
v_gene: TRBV28
d_gene: -

CDR3nt: TGTGCCAGCAGTTCTAAGGGTAATGGCTACACCTTC
CDR3aa: CASSSKGNGYTF
abundance: -
j_gene: TRBJ1-2
v_gene: TRBV6-2/TRBV6-3
d_gene: -

CDR3nt: TGTGCCAGCAGCCGTACAGGCCGACGGGGACAAAGAAATAATTCACCCCTCCACTTT
CDR3aa: CASSRTGRRGQRNNSPLHF
abundance: -
j_gene: TRBJ1-6
v_gene: TRBV3-1
d_gene: -

CDR3nt: TGTGCCAGCGGGTACCCGGGACTAGCGTATGCTGAGCAGTTCTTC
CDR3aa: CASGYPGLAYAEQFF
abundance: -
j_gene: TRBJ2-1
v_gene: TRBV7-2
d_gene: TRBD2

CDR3nt: TGTGCCAGCAGCTTAGGTCGCCAACGGGCCTATGGCTACACCTTC
CDR3aa: CASSLGRQRAYGYTF
abundance: few
j_gene: TRBJ1-2
v_gene: TRBV7-2
d_gene: -

CDR3nt: TGCAGTCCCAGGGTTACCGATTCACCCCTCCACTTT
CDR3aa: CSPRVTDSPLHF
abundance: -
j_gene: TRBJ1-6
v_gene: TRBV20-1
d_gene: -

CDR3nt: TGTGCCAGCAGCTTTGGACTAGCGGCCTACGAGCAGTACTTC
CDR3aa: CASSFGLAAYEQYF
abundance: -
j_gene: TRBJ2-7
v_gene: TRBV7-2
d_gene: TRBD2

CDR3nt: TGTGCCAGCAGCCAAGTTCCCCTAGCGGGAGGGGGAAATGAGCAGTTCTTC
CDR3aa: CASSQVPLAGGGNEQFF
abundance: -
j_gene: TRBJ2-1
v_gene: TRBV4-2
d_gene: TRBD2

CDR3nt: TGTGCCAGCAGTCAACGAGCCGGGACAGTTAACACTGAAGTTTTCTTT
CDR3aa: CASSQRAGTVNTEVFF
abundance: -
j_gene: TRBJ1-1
v_gene: TRBV5-5
d_gene: TRBD1

CDR3nt: TGTGCCAGCAGCCCCGGAGAGACCGAGCAGTACTTC
CDR3aa: CASSPGETEQYF
abundance: once
j_gene: TRBJ2-7
v_gene: TRBV12-3/TRBV12-4
d_gene: -

CDR3nt: TGTGCCAGCAGGCCCACTGGCGGCTACAATGAGCAGTTCTTC
CDR3aa: CASRPTGGYNEQFF
abundance: once
j_gene: TRBJ2-1
v_gene: TRBV6-6
d_gene: -

CDR3nt: TGTGCCAGCAGCTCCCAGTATCCTGCATACGAGCAGTACTTC
CDR3aa: CASSSQYPAYEQYF
abundance: -
j_gene: TRBJ2-7
v_gene: TRBV13
d_gene: -